This TCR beta chain was obtained from a study of blood T cell repertoires in COVID-19. Germline V CDR1 and CDR2: LGHNA, YNFKEQ. The V and J ends lost 0 bases and 5 bases, in that order; junction bases with no gene match: 14. The CDR3 runs 18 residues. TCRdb's table, derived via immunoSEQ multiplex PCR, lists solely in-frame clones and lacks some. The sample includes around 74,000 clones, roughly nine tenths seen only once; the top ten take around 7.9%. The sample comprised peripheral blood. This rearrangement joins TRBV4-2 to TRBJ2-7; 9 bases agree with TRBD1. This sequence originates from a man aged 25 to 40 with acute or convalescent COVID-19. The CDR3 is CASSQESFKGTGPHEQYF. The CDR3 DNA reads TGTGCCAGCAGCCAAGAAAGCTTTAAAGGGACAGGGCCCCACGAGCAGTACTTC.